Below, one T cell receptor beta chain is given with its context. Its matching antigen is unknown. The sample comes from a study of Ad26.COV2.S vaccination and SARS-CoV-2 variants. Treatment defined: 15 to 20 received Ad26.COV2.S at low or high dose, single or two shots; 5 received placebo; per-sample allocation not given. Day 63 after the first injection of vaccine or placebo was the sampling time. Only in-frame clones appear in the TCRdb table, and some are missing; sequencing was by immunoSEQ multiplex PCR. The sample consists of about 400,000 clones, over 75% of them appearing once. V gave up 6 bases and J gave up 0 bases, with 15 bases separating them. The CDR3 has 15 amino acids. From germline, CDR1 is MNHGY and CDR2 SVAAGI. Whole-study results and caveats: Whether participants received vaccine or placebo, their non-spike TCR breadth was similar.

This specimen consisted of peripheral blood, obtained in a trial of Ad26.COV2.S vaccine versus placebo. The sequence was collected from a person aged 18 to 59 who received the Ad26.COV2.S COVID-19 vaccine or a placebo. The chain combines TRBV6-9 with TRBJ2-7; D perhaps matches TRBD2 (6 bases). The CDR3 is CASRSERVSSYEQYF. The CDR3 DNA reads as TGTGCCAGCAGGTCCGAGCGGGTTAGCTCCTACGAGCAGTACTTC.